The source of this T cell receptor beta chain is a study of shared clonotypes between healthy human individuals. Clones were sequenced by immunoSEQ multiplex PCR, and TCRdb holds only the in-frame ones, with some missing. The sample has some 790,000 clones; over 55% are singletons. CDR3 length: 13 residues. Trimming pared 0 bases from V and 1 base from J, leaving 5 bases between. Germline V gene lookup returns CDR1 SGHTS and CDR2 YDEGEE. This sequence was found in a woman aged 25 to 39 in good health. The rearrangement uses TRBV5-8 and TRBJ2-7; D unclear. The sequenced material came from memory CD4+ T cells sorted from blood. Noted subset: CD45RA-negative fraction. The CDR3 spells CASSLDPSYEQYF. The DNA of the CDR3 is TGTGCCAGCAGCTTGGACCCGTCCTACGAGCAGTACTTC.